The 17 T cell receptor beta chains below all came from one sample that was sequenced in a study of early T cells in non-severe SARS-CoV-2 infection (dated by TCRdb to 2020 to 2023). The library was produced with 5' RACE. For sequencing, a NextSeq 500 was employed. Using fastp at Q25 and MiXCR, TCRdb reprocessed the public reads and kept productive beta chains. Every entry covers one CDR3 protein and lists the most common genes and DNA from its rows. Within this sample are fewer than 80,000 distinct CDR3 sequences, with around 10% of them counted one time only. The top ten clonotypes cover around 13% of the sample. Here the sequenced sample was whole blood, taken at baseline. All receptors derive from an adult who was a healthcare worker with PCR-confirmed SARS-CoV-2 infection or an uninfected control (not recorded which).

This clonotype was counted many times. The chain joins TRBV7-8 to TRBJ2-2, with 7 nucleotides matching TRBD1. The germline V gene has CDR1 SGHVS and CDR2 FQNEAQ. After removal of 5 bases from V and 5 bases from J, the junction contained 8 bases not matched to a gene. This CDR3 has 15 residues. DNA for the CDR3: TGTGCCAGCAGCCCCCGGACAGGTCGGACCGGGGAGCTGTTTTTT. As protein: CASSPRTGRTGELFF.

The sample holds a few counts of this clonotype. The rearrangement uses TRBV7-6 and TRBJ2-3; TRBD2 matches at 8 bases. Germline CDR1 SGHVS, CDR2 FNYEAQ. This CDR3 is built from 16 residues. V lost 5 bases and J lost 5; bases outside the gene matches: 12. The CDR3: CASSPQAGGVGDTQYF. CDR3 coding DNA: TGTGCCAGCAGCCCCCAGGCGGGGGGAGTTGGAGATACGCAGTATTTT.

This clonotype was seen only a few times. DNA for the CDR3: TGTGCCAGCAGCGTAGTGTCCGGGGAGCTGTTTTTT. This translates into CASSVVSGELFF. The rearrangement uses TRBV9 and TRBJ2-2; D not certain. V lost 0 bases, J lost 6 bases, and 3 bases lay in between. The CDR3 runs to 12 residues. CDR1 is SGDLS, CDR2 YYNGEE, per germline.

This clonotype was observed many times. V gene TRBV5-1 combines with J gene TRBJ2-1, with D unresolved. CDR1 and CDR2 (germline): SGHRS, YFSETQ. V lost 2 bases, J lost 0 bases, and 9 bases lay in between. The CDR3 is 15 residues long. This CDR3 reads CASSLTKSSYNEQFF. The DNA for the CDR3 is TGCGCCAGCAGCTTAACCAAGAGCTCCTACAATGAGCAGTTCTTC.

The chain recombines TRBV6-4 with TRBJ1-1; D not resolved. This CDR3 region has 13 residues. CDR1 is MRHNA and CDR2 is SNTAGT in the germline V gene. The V and J ends lost 7 bases and 0 bases respectively, with 9 bases between them. CDR3 sequence: CASKASMNTEAFF. In nucleotides, the CDR3 is TGTGCCAGCAAAGCCAGCATGAACACTGAAGCTTTCTTT.

The chain carries TRBV25-1 and TRBJ2-7; 7 bases align to TRBD1. The germline V gene has CDR1 MGHDK and CDR2 SYGVNS. Trimming took 5 bases from V and 2 from J; bases not matched to a gene: 6. This CDR3 is 14 amino acids long. CDR3 sequence: CASSQTGTAYEQYF. The CDR3 DNA follows: TGTGCCAGCAGTCAGACCGGGACAGCCTACGAGCAGTACTTC.

This clonotype has just a few counts. The V call is TRBV6-4, the J call TRBJ2-3; no definite D call. This CDR3 region has 14 residues. The germline V and J ends were trimmed by 2 bases and 2 bases, with 8 bases remaining between them. CDR1 and CDR2 (germline): MRHNA, SNTAGT. CDR3 coding DNA: TGTGCCAGCAGTGACGACCGATACACAGATACGCAGTATTTT. The encoded protein is CASSDDRYTDTQYF.

This clonotype appeared many times. This sequence joins TRBV3-1 and TRBJ1-1; D is perhaps TRBD1 (6 bases). The CDR3 covers 14 residues. V gave up 0 bases and J gave up 6 bases, with 11 bases separating them. Looked up from germline, CDR1 is LGHDT and CDR2 is YNNKEL (reference sequence). The CDR3 protein is CASSQEFGGAEAFF. In DNA, the CDR3 is TGTGCCAGCAGCCAAGAGTTCGGGGGCGCTGAAGCTTTCTTT.

The rearrangement uses TRBV12-3 or TRBV12-4 and TRBJ2-6, with no clear D. V lost 5 bases, J lost 3 bases, and 5 bases lay in between. This CDR3 is 13 amino acids long. CDR3 coding DNA: TGTGCCAGCAGTACCAATGGGGCCAACGTCCTGACTTTC. It translates to CASSTNGANVLTF.

The CDR3 region has the DNA TGTGCCAGCAGCCCCGGGACCCACACCGGGGAGCTGTTTTTT. Protein: CASSPGTHTGELFF. This chain uses TRBV6-4 with TRBJ2-2, with D perhaps TRBD1 or TRBD2 (5 bases each). Trimming removed 6 bases at V and 3 bases at J, with 11 bases between. CDR3 length: 14 residues. Germline CDR1 and CDR2: MRHNA and SNTAGT.

This clonotype was counted only a few times. This chain uses TRBV6-4 with TRBJ2-2; maybe TRBD1 (5 bases). Germline CDR1 reads MRHNA; CDR2 reads SNTAGT. The V and J ends lost 3 bases and 4 bases respectively, with 9 bases between them. The CDR3 extends over 14 amino acids. CDR3 residues: CASSEDTTTGELFF. The CDR3 nucleotides are TGTGCCAGCAGTGAGGACACTACCACCGGGGAGCTGTTTTTT.

In its sample, this clonotype was seen a few times. This chain joins TRBV5-6 and TRBJ2-5; possible D gene TRBD1, 5 bases. There are 12 residues in the CDR3. V was pared by 4 bases and J by 5 bases, with 9 bases between. From germline, CDR1 is SGHDT and CDR2 YYEEEE. The CDR3 nucleotides read TGTGCCAGCAGCCAGGGTGCGGAGACCCAGTACTTC. Translation gives CASSQGAETQYF.

There are many counts of this clonotype. The DNA for the CDR3 is TGTGCCAGCAGCCAAAGCACCCAGGTAGCTTTCTTT. This gives the protein CASSQSTQVAFF. This chain connects TRBV3-1 to TRBJ1-1, with unresolved D. Trimming stripped 2 bases from V and 10 bases from J, with 11 bases between. Germline loops: CDR1 LGHDT, CDR2 YNNKEL (reference sequence). The CDR3 has 12 amino acids.

Ten or more counts support this clonotype. V and J are TRBV5-4 and TRBJ2-5; 9 nucleotides line up with TRBD2. The germline CDR1 and CDR2 sequences are SGHNT and YYREEE (reference sequence). V shed 2 bases and J 2 bases; nucleotides not matched to a gene: 4. CDR3 length: 15 residues. This CDR3 reads CASSFIAGGQETQYF. The CDR3 region has the DNA TGTGCCAGCAGCTTTATCGCGGGGGGGCAAGAGACCCAGTACTTC.

In its sample, this clonotype was seen many times. The chain combines TRBV25-1 with TRBJ2-2; D not resolved. The CDR3 is 15 residues long. Germline CDR1 is MGHDK and CDR2 is SYGVNS. Trimming removed 4 bases from V and 5 bases from J, with 14 bases in between. The CDR3 nucleotides read TGTGCCAGCAGTGCTGTGGGAACCATTACCGGGGAGCTGTTTTTT. The encoded protein is CASSAVGTITGELFF.

The chain has TRBV12-3 or TRBV12-4 and TRBJ1-3; D gene ambiguous. CDR3 length equals 11 residues. V lost 5 bases, J lost 5 bases, and 4 bases lay in between. The CDR3 protein is CASSPRNTIYF. In nucleotides, the CDR3 is TGTGCCAGCAGTCCCAGAAACACCATATATTTT.

This clonotype came up many times. The chain is built from TRBV9 and TRBJ2-1, with TRBD2 matching over 10 bases. Looked up from germline, CDR1 is SGDLS and CDR2 is YYNGEE. CDR3 length: 15 amino acids. After removal of 0 bases from V and 6 bases from J, the junction contained 3 bases not matched to a gene. DNA for the CDR3: TGTGCCAGCAGCGTAGAGATAGCGGGGGGCAATGAGCAGTTCTTC. Protein sequence: CASSVEIAGGNEQFF.